The 24 T cell receptor beta chains below were found in one sample sequenced in a study of T cell responses to AZD1222 COVID-19 vaccine. Produced via immunoSEQ multiplex PCR; TCRdb's table is partial and in-frame only. The data show 120,000 or so clones, 92% seen once. The specimen comprised peripheral blood, sampled on day 0 of AZD1222 vaccination. Receptor source: an adult in good health.

The chain carries TRBV28 and TRBJ1-6; D uncertain. Trimming stripped 2 bases from V and 9 bases from J, with 8 bases between. Germline V gene data show CDR1 as MDHEN and CDR2 as SYDVKM. CDR3 length: 13 residues. The CDR3 here is CASSLAEGSPLHF. DNA for the CDR3: TGTGCCAGCAGTTTAGCCGAGGGTTCACCCCTCCACTTT.

V is TRBV7-9 and J is TRBJ1-1; D is unclear. Trimming left V 3 bases short and J 3 bases short, with 2 bases between. The CDR3 runs 11 residues. Germline CDR1 is SEHNR and CDR2 is FQNEAQ (reference sequence). The CDR3 DNA is TGTGCCAGCAGCTTCGACACTGAAGCTTTCTTT. It is translated as CASSFDTEAFF.

The chain carries TRBV4-3 and TRBJ1-4, with D hard to call. With 0 bases removed from V and 5 bases from J, the gap between germline ends came to 16 bases. Germline CDR1 LGHNA, CDR2 YSLEER. The CDR3 consists of 17 residues. Here the CDR3 reads CASSQEANIGRNEKLFF. DNA of the CDR3: TGCGCCAGCAGCCAAGAAGCCAACATCGGAAGGAATGAAAAACTGTTTTTT.

This chain links TRBV4-3 with TRBJ1-5; D is ambiguous. This CDR3 contains 15 residues. Per germline, CDR1 LGHNA and CDR2 YSLEER. Trimming shortened V by 1 base and J by 0 bases, and 7 bases separated the two germline ends. The CDR3 region is CASSQGGLSNQPQHF. In DNA, the CDR3 is TGCGCCAGCAGCCAAGGCGGTCTTAGCAATCAGCCCCAGCATTTT.

This clone has only one observation. The V call is TRBV7-2, the J call TRBJ2-7, with a weak D call TRBD2 (6 bases). The CDR3 consists of 14 residues. Germline assignment: CDR1 SGHTA and CDR2 FQGNSA. The germline V and J ends were trimmed by 1 base and 5 bases, with 12 bases remaining between them. DNA of the CDR3: TGTGCCAGCAGCTTAGGGGGGGTTACAAACGAGCAGTACTTC. It specifies CASSLGGVTNEQYF.

The genes are TRBV6-5 and TRBJ1-6, with D unresolved. Per the germline V gene, CDR1 is MNHEY and CDR2 is SVGAGI. CDR3 size: 12 residues. V lost 5 bases, J lost 11 bases, and 10 bases lay in between. CDR3 in amino acids: CASSPMITPLHF. CDR3 nucleotide sequence: TGTGCCAGCAGTCCCATGATCACACCCCTCCACTTT.

V usage is TRBV11-2 and J usage is TRBJ1-2, with TRBD1 matching over 10 bases. CDR1 and CDR2 (germline): SGHAT, FQNNGV. This CDR3 contains 15 residues. V lost 5 bases to trimming and J lost 3 bases; unmatched junction nucleotides: 6. The CDR3 protein is CASSPPGQGYYGYTF. Here the CDR3 DNA reads TGTGCCAGCAGCCCCCCGGGACAGGGGTACTATGGCTACACCTTC.

The V call is TRBV5-8, the J call TRBJ1-6, with a tentative D call TRBD1 (6 bases). This CDR3 comprises 18 residues. Per the germline V gene, CDR1 is SGHTS and CDR2 is YDEGEE. Trimming stripped 4 bases from V and 0 bases from J, with 17 bases between. The CDR3 DNA reads TGTGCCAGCAGCGATCATTCGGGGGCGAGCTCCTATAATTCACCCCTCCACTTT. Its protein product is CASSDHSGASSYNSPLHF.

The chain combines TRBV24-1 with TRBJ2-1, with unresolved D. With 3 bases removed from V and 14 bases from J, the gap between germline ends came to 19 bases. Germline V CDR1 and CDR2: KGHDR, SFDVKD. The CDR3 contains 14 residues. The CDR3 sequence is CATSDHTVRAAEFF. The CDR3 DNA reads as TGTGCCACCAGTGATCACACGGTCCGGGCGGCGGAGTTCTTC.

J is TRBJ1-2 and V is TRBV5-5; 8 positions agree with TRBD1. V shed 4 bases and J 4 bases; nucleotides not matched to a gene: 9. Per germline, CDR1 SGHKS and CDR2 YYEKEE (reference sequence). The CDR3 sequence is 15 residues long. The CDR3 spells CASSPGQDFSYGYTF. CDR3 nucleotides: TGTGCCAGCAGCCCGGGACAGGACTTTTCCTATGGCTACACCTTC.

The gene calls are TRBV12-5 and TRBJ1-2, with D hard to call. Trimming left V 2 bases short and J 4 bases short, with 14 bases between. The CDR3 has 15 amino acids. CDR1 and CDR2 (germline): LGHNT, FRNRAP. CDR3 DNA sequence: TGTGCTAGTGGTTTGTGGCCCGATGTAATCTATGGCTACACCTTC. Protein: CASGLWPDVIYGYTF.

The chain links TRBV4-2 to TRBJ1-5, with 7 nucleotides matching TRBD1. The trim removed 5 bases at V and 0 bases at J, leaving 4 bases unmatched. Germline V lookup: CDR1 LGHNA, CDR2 YNFKEQ. This CDR3 spans 15 amino acids. CDR3 DNA: TGTGCCAGCAGCTTCACAGGGGATAGCAATCAGCCCCAGCATTTT. Its protein product is CASSFTGDSNQPQHF.

This chain joins TRBV3-1 (or the pseudogene TRBV3-2) and TRBJ1-5; no clear D. The CDR3 totals 13 residues. Germline V CDR1 and CDR2: LGHDT, YNNKEL (reference sequence). V gave up 1 base and J gave up 6 bases, with 7 bases separating them. CDR3 sequence (DNA): TGTGCCAGCAGCCAAGGGGGTAGTCAGCCCCAGCATTTT. Translating it yields CASSQGGSQPQHF.

The rearrangement uses TRBV5-4 and TRBJ2-2, with 10 nucleotides matching TRBD2. The CDR3 consists of 16 residues. With V trimmed by 0 bases and J by 8 bases, 7 bases remained unmatched. Germline V gives CDR1 SGHNT, CDR2 YYREEE (reference sequence). CDR3 protein: CASSLASGSSEGELFF. The CDR3 coding sequence is TGTGCCAGCAGCTTGGCTAGCGGGAGTTCTGAGGGGGAGCTGTTTTTT.

The chain joins TRBV19 to TRBJ1-1, with 7 bases fitting TRBD1. The CDR3 is 15 amino acids. Trimming at V came to 6 bases and at J to 0 bases, leaving 7 bases not matched to a gene. Germline assignment: CDR1 LNHDA and CDR2 SQIVND (reference sequence). The CDR3 DNA is TGTGCCAGTAGGGCCTCCGGGACAGTGAACACTGAAGCTTTCTTT. It codes for CASRASGTVNTEAFF.

V gene TRBV24-1 combines with J gene TRBJ1-2; 9 positions match TRBD1. The CDR3 length is 14 residues. CDR1 is KGHDR, CDR2 SFDVKD, per germline. V lost 3 bases to trimming and J lost 6 bases; unmatched junction nucleotides: 4. The CDR3 nucleotides read TGTGCCACCAGTGATCGAGGGACAGGGCATGGCTACACCTTC. Translation gives CATSDRGTGHGYTF.

This chain joins TRBV12-5 and TRBJ1-1, with 7 positions matching TRBD1. Germline CDR1 is LGHNT and CDR2 is FRNRAP. The CDR3 has 15 amino acids. Germline trimming cut 5 bases from V and 7 bases from J; bases unmatched to any gene: 13. The CDR3 region is CASGPGDREKIEAFF. The CDR3 DNA reads TGTGCTAGTGGTCCCGGTGACAGGGAGAAAATTGAAGCTTTCTTT.

V gene TRBV29-1 combines with J gene TRBJ2-3; the match to TRBD1 covers 9 bases. CDR1 is SQVTM and CDR2 is ANQGSEA in the germline V gene. This CDR3 region has 13 residues. V was clipped by 5 bases and J by 3 bases; unmatched bases: 3. The CDR3 reads CSVSGTGTDTQYF. CDR3 in DNA: TGCAGCGTTTCCGGGACAGGGACAGATACGCAGTATTTT.

The V call is TRBV2, the J call TRBJ2-1, with TRBD1 as a possible D gene (6 bases). Looked up from germline, CDR1 is SNHLY and CDR2 is FYNNEI. There are 15 residues in the CDR3. Trimming shortened V by 5 bases and J by 0 bases, and 11 bases separated the two germline ends. This CDR3 reads CASSPGHFSYNEQFF. CDR3 bases: TGTGCCAGCAGTCCGGGACACTTCTCCTACAATGAGCAGTTCTTC.

The chain has TRBV28 and TRBJ2-2, with D uncertain. Trimming shortened V by 7 bases and J by 0 bases, and 6 bases separated the two germline ends. Per germline, CDR1 MDHEN and CDR2 SYDVKM. The CDR3 totals 13 residues. Here the CDR3 reads CASTITNTGELFF. CDR3 in DNA: TGTGCCAGCACCATCACGAACACCGGGGAGCTGTTTTTT.

The chain carries TRBV5-5 and TRBJ1-5; D unclear. Germline V CDR1 and CDR2: SGHKS, YYEKEE (reference sequence). Trimming removed 0 bases from V and 2 bases from J, with 12 bases in between. This CDR3 comprises 16 residues. CDR3 DNA: TGTGCCAGCAGCTTGGCTAGCTCACGGGGCAATCAGCCCCAGCATTTT. As protein: CASSLASSRGNQPQHF.

The chain links TRBV4-2 to TRBJ1-4, with D maybe TRBD1 (6 bases). Trimming removed 4 bases from V and 3 bases from J, with 15 bases in between. In germline, CDR1 is LGHNA, CDR2 YNFKEQ. This CDR3 region has 16 residues. CDR3 nucleotide sequence: TGTGCCAGCAGCCCCTTCGGGGGCGCCTCTAATGAAAAACTGTTTTTT. Amino acid sequence: CASSPFGGASNEKLFF.

V and J are TRBV21-1 and TRBJ2-5. TRBV21-1 is noted as a pseudogene. The CDR3 consists of 15 residues. The DNA for the CDR3 is TGTGCCAGCAGCAAAGTATGGGGTCGATCGGAGACCCAGTACTTC. It is translated as CASSKVWGRSETQYF.

This chain connects TRBV4-1 to TRBJ1-5, with D unclear. V was cut by 3 bases and J by 6 bases, with 9 bases left in between. This CDR3 contains 13 residues. CDR1 and CDR2 from the germline V gene are MGHRA and YSYEKL. The CDR3 loop reads CASSQETAQPQHF. CDR3 in DNA: TGCGCCAGCAGCCAGGAGACCGCTCAGCCCCAGCATTTT.